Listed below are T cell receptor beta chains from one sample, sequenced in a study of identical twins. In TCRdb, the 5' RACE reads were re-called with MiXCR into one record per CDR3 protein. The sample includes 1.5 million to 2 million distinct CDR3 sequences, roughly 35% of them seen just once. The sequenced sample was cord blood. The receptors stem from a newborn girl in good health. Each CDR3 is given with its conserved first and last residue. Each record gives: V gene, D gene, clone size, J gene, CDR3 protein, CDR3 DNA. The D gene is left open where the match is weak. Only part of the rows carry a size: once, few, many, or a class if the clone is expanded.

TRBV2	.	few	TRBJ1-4	CASSLQSLKNEKLFF	TGTGCCAGCAGCCTACAGTCCCTGAAGAATGAAAAACTGTTTTTT
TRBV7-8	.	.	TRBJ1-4	CASSLASGWANEKLFF	TGTGCCAGCAGCTTAGCGTCAGGGTGGGCTAATGAAAAACTGTTTTTT
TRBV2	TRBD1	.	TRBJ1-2	CASSETGGRSNYGYTF	TGTGCCAGCAGTGAAACAGGGGGTAGATCTAACTATGGCTACACCTTC
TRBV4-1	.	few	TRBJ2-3	CASSQDGVARTDTQYF	TGCGCCAGCAGCCAAGATGGGGTAGCGAGGACAGATACGCAGTATTTT
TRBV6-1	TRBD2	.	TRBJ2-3	CASSVGTSGTTDTQYF	TGTGCCAGCAGCGTTGGGACTAGCGGTACCACAGATACGCAGTATTTT
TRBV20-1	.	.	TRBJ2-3	CSAPRVPVTDTQYF	TGCAGTGCTCCCCGCGTCCCCGTCACAGATACGCAGTATTTT
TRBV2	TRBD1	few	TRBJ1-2	CASGIKPSGTGIYGYTF	TGTGCCAGCGGGATTAAGCCCTCCGGGACAGGGATCTATGGCTACACCTTC
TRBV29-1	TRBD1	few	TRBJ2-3	CSVEEWQGETDTQYF	TGCAGCGTTGAAGAGTGGCAGGGGGAGACAGATACGCAGTATTTT
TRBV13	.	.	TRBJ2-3	CASSLVSWERTGDTQYF	TGTGCCAGCAGCTTAGTATCATGGGAGAGGACCGGAGATACGCAGTATTTT
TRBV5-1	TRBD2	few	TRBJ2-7	CASSPKPLDRVYTSGRAYEQYF	TGCGCCAGCAGCCCTAAACCCCTCGACAGGGTATATACTAGCGGGAGGGCCTACGAGCAGTACTTC
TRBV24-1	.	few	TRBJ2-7	CATSDRRILEPYEQYF	TGTGCCACCAGTGACCGACGGATACTGGAGCCCTACGAGCAGTACTTC
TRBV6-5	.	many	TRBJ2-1	CASRTQKGPSWNEQFF	TGTGCCAGCAGGACACAAAAGGGCCCCTCATGGAATGAGCAGTTCTTC
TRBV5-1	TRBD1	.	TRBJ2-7	CASSLGLRDRSPYNEQYF	TGCGCCAGCAGCTTGGGACTTCGGGACAGAAGCCCCTACAATGAGCAGTACTTC
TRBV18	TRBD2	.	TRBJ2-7	CASSGEREVSYEQYF	TGTGCCTCCTCCGGGGAGCGGGAGGTCTCCTACGAGCAGTACTTC
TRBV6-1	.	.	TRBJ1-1	CASSFLEGMNTEAFF	TGTGCCAGCAGTTTCCTTGAGGGCATGAACACTGAAGCTTTCTTT
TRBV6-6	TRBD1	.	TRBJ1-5	CASTMTGGADQPQHF	TGTGCCAGCACTATGACAGGGGGCGCAGATCAGCCCCAGCATTTT
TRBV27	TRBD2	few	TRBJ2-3	CASSFIGASGSTDTQYF	TGTGCCAGCAGTTTTATAGGAGCTAGCGGGAGTACAGATACGCAGTATTTT
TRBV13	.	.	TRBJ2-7	CASSLGVPGTESWEQYF	TGTGCCAGCAGCTTAGGTGTTCCGGGTACGGAGTCGTGGGAGCAGTACTTC
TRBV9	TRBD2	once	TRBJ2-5	CASSVATSGRNQETQYF	TGTGCCAGCAGCGTAGCTACGAGCGGGAGGAACCAAGAGACCCAGTACTTC
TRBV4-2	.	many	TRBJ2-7	CASSHPTGFAYSYEQYF	TGTGCCAGCAGCCACCCAACAGGGTTCGCTTATTCCTACGAGCAGTACTTC
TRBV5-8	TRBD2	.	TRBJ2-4	CASSLVTSGSDLAKNIQYF	TGTGCCAGCAGCTTGGTCACCAGCGGGAGTGATTTGGCCAAAAACATTCAGTACTTC
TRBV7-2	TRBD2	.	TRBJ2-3	CASSPPRGAGGGDTQYF	TGTGCCAGCAGCCCCCCTCGGGGAGCGGGGGGCGGGGATACGCAGTATTTT
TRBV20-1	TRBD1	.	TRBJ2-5	CSASPPQGVKTQYF	TGCAGTGCTAGTCCCCCCCAGGGGGTAAAGACCCAGTACTTC
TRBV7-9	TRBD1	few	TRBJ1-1	CASSVNRGRTEAFF	TGTGCCAGCAGCGTAAACAGGGGAAGGACTGAAGCTTTCTTT
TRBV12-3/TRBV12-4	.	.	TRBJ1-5	CASSTRSRGPQPQHF	TGTGCCAGCAGTACGAGATCGAGGGGCCCTCAGCCCCAGCATTTT
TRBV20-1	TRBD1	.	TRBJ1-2	CSASRTGGDYGYTF	TGCAGTGCTAGCCGCACAGGGGGAGACTATGGCTACACCTTC
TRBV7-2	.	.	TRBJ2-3	CASSLDAYGADTQYF	TGTGCCAGCAGCTTAGACGCCTACGGGGCAGATACGCAGTATTTT
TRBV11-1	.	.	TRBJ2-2	CASSPQWTGELFF	TGTGCCAGCAGCCCACAATGGACCGGGGAGCTGTTTTTT
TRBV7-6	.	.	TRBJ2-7	CASSLTSMGAGGFYEQYF	TGTGCCAGCAGCTTAACTTCAATGGGCGCAGGGGGGTTCTACGAGCAGTACTTC
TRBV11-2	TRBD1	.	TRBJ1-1	CASSLVPGQGSGTEAFF	TGTGCCAGCAGCTTAGTACCGGGACAGGGGTCGGGCACTGAAGCTTTCTTT
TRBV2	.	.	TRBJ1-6	CASSPDSLSYNSPLHF	TGTGCCAGCAGCCCAGACAGCCTCTCCTATAATTCACCCCTCCACTTT
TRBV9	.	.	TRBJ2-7	CASPEQYF	TGTGCCAGCCCCGAGCAGTACTTC
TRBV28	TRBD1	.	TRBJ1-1	CASSFFTGEGDTEAFF	TGTGCCAGCAGTTTCTTCACAGGGGAGGGGGACACTGAAGCTTTCTTT
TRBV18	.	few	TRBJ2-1	CASSPQLNNEQFF	TGTGCCAGCTCACCACAGCTAAACAATGAGCAGTTCTTC
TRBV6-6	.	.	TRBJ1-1	CASSQSGRSIAFF	TGTGCCAGCAGTCAATCGGGCCGATCGATAGCTTTCTTT
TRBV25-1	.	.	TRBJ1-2	CASSGHHNYGYTF	TGTGCCAGCAGTGGACACCATAACTATGGCTACACCTTC
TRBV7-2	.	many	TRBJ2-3	CASSLVMSTDTQYF	TGTGCCAGCAGCTTAGTGATGTCGACAGATACGCAGTATTTT